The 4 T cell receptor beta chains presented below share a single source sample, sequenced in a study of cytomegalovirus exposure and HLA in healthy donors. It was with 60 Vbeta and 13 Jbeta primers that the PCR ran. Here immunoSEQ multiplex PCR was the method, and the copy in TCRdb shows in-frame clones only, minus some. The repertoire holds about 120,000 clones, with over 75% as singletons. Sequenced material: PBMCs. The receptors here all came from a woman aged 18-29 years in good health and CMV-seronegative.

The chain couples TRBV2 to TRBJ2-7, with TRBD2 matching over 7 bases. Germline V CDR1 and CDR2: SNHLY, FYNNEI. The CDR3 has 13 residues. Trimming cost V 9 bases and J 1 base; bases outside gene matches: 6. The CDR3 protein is CASIAGLSYEQYF. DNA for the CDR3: TGTGCCAGTATAGCGGGCCTTTCCTACGAGCAGTACTTC.

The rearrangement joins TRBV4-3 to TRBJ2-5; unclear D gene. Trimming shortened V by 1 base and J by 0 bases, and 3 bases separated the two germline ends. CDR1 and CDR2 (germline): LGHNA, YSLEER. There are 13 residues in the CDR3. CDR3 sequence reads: CASSQAYQETQYF. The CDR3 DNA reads TGCGCCAGCAGCCAAGCTTACCAAGAGACCCAGTACTTC.

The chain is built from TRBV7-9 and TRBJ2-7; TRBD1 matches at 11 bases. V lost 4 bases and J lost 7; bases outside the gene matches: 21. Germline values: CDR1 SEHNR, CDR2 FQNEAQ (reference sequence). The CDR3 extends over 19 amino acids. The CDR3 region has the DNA TGTGCCAGCAGCTCCGCAAAGCCCGGGACAGGGGGGTCTCCAGGTGAGCAGTACTTC. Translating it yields CASSSAKPGTGGSPGEQYF.

CDR3 bases: TGTGCCAGCAGTTCCTCGGGGACAGGGGGTTATAGCAATCAGCCCCAGCATTTT. Translating it yields CASSSSGTGGYSNQPQHF. The chain employs TRBV27 and TRBJ1-5; 11 bases fit TRBD1. This CDR3 region has 18 residues. Trimming removed 4 bases from V and 0 bases from J; junction bases left unmatched: 8. Germline lookup yields CDR1 MNHEY and CDR2 SMNVEV (reference sequence).